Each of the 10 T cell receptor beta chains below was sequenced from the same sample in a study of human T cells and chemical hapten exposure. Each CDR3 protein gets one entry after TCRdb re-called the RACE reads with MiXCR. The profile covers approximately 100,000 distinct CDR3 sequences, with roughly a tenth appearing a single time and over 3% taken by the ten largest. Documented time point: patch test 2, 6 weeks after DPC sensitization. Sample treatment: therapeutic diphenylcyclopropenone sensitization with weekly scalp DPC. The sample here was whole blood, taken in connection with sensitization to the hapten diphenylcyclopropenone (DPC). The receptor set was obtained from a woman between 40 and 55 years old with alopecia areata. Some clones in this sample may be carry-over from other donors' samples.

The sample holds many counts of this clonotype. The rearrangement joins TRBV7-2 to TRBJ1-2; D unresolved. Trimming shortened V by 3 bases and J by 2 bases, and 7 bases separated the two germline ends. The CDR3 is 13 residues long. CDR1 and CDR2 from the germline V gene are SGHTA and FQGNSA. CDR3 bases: TGTGCCAGCAGCTTTCACGGGAACTATGGCTACACCTTC. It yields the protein CASSFHGNYGYTF.

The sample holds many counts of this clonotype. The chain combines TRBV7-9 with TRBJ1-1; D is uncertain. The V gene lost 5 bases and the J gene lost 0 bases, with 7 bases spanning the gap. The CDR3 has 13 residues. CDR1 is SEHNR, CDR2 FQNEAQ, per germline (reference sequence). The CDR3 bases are TGTGCCAGCAGCCTAGTTGTGAACACTGAAGCTTTCTTT. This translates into CASSLVVNTEAFF.

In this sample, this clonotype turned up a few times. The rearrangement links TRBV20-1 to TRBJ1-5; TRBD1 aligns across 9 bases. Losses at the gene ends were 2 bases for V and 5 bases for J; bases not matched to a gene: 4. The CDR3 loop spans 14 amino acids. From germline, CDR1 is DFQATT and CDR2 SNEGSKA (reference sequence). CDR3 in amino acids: CSARRDRADQPQHF. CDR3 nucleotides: TGCAGTGCTAGAAGGGACAGGGCCGATCAGCCCCAGCATTTT.

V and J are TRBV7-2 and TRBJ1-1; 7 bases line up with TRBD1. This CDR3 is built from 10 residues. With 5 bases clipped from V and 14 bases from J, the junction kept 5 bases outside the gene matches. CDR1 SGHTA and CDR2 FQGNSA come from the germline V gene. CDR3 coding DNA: TGTGCCAGCAGCCTGAGGGGGCCCTTCTTT. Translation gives CASSLRGPFF.

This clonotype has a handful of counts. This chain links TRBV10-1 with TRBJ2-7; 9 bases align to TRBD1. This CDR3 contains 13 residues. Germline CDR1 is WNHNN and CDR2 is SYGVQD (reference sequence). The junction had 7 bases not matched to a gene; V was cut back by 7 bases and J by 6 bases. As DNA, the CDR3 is TGCGCCAGCATCTCCGGGACAGGGTTCGAGCAGTACTTC. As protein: CASISGTGFEQYF.

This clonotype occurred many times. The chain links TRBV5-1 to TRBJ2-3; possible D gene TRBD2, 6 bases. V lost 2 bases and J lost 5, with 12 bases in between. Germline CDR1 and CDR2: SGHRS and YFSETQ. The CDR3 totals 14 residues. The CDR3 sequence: CASSFGGVEDTQYF. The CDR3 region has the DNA TGCGCCAGCAGCTTCGGAGGGGTTGAAGATACGCAGTATTTT.

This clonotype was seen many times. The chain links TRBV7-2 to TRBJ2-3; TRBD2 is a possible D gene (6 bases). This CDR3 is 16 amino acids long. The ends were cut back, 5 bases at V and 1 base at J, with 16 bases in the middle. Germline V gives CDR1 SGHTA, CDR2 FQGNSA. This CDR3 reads CASSRERRSRTDTQYF. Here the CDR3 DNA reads TGTGCCAGCAGCCGGGAGCGCAGGTCACGCACAGATACGCAGTATTTT.

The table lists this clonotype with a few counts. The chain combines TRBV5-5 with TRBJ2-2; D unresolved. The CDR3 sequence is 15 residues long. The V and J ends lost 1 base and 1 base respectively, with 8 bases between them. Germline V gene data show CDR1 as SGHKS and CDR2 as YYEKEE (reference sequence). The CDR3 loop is CASSLWGMNTGELFF. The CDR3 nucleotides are TGTGCCAGCAGCTTGTGGGGAATGAACACCGGGGAGCTGTTTTTT.

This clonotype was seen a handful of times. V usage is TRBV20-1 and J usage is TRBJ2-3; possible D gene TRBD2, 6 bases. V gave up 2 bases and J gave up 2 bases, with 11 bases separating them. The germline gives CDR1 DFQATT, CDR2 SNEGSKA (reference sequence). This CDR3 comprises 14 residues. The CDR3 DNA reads TGCAGTGCTAGACTCGGACTAAACACAGATACGCAGTATTTT. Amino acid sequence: CSARLGLNTDTQYF.

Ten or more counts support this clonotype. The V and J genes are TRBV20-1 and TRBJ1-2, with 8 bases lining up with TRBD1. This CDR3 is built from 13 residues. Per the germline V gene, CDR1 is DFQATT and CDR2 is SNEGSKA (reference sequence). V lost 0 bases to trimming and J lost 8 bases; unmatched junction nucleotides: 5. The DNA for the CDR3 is TGCAGTGCTAGAGATCAGACAGGGGTGGGCTACACCTTC. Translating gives CSARDQTGVGYTF.